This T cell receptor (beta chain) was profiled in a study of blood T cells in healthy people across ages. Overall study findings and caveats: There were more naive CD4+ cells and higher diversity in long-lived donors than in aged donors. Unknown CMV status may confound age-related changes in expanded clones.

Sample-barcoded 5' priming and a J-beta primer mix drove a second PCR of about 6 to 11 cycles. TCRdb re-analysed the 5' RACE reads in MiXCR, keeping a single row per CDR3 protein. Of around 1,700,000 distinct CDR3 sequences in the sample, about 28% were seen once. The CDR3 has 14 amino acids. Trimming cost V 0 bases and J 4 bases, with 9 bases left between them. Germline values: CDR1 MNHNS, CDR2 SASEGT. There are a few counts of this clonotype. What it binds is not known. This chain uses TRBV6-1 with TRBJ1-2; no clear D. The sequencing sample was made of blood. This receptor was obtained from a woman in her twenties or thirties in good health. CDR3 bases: TGTGCCAGCAGTGAAGCCCCGTCCCTCTATGGCTACACCTTC. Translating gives CASSEAPSLYGYTF.